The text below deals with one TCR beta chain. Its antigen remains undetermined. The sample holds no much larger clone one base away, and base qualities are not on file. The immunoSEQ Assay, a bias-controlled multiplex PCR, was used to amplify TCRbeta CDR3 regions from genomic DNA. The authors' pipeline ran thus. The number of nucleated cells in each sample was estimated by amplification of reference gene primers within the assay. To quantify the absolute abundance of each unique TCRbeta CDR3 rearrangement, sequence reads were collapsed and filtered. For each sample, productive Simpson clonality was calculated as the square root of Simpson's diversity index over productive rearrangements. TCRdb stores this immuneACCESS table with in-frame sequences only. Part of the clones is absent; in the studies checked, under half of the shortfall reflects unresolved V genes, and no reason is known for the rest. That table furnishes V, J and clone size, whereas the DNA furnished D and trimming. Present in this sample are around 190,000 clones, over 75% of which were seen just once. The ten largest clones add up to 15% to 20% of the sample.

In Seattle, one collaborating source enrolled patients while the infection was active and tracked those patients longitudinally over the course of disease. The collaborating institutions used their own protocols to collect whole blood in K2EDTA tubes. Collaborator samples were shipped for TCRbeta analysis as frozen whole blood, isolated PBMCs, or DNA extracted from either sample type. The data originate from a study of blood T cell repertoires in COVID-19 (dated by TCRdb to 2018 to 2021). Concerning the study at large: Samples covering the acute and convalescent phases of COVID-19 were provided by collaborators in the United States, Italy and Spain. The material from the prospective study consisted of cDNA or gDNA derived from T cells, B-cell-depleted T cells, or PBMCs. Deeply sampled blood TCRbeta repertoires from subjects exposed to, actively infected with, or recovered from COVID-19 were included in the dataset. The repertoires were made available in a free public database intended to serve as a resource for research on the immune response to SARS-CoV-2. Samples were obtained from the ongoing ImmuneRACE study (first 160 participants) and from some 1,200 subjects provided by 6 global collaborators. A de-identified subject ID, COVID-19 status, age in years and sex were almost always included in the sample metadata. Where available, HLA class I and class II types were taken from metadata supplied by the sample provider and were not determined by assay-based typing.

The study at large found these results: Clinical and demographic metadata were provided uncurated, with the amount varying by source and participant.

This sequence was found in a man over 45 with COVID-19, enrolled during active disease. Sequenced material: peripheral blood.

The CDR3 corresponds to CASSPPTGVYGYTF. The bases are TGTGCCAGCAGTCCCCCGACAGGGGTCTATGGCTACACCTTC. Here the chain combines TRBV28 and TRBJ1-2; the central 8 bases match TRBD1. Here V drops 5 bases and J drops 4 bases, and the junction holds 6 bases not matched to any gene. The CDR3 goes from the cysteine to the phenylalanine over 14 residues. The retained sequence is limited to the CDR3, 42 bases, with the frame set at the first base. CDR1 MDHEN and CDR2 SYDVKM are derived from the germline V gene.